This T cell receptor (beta chain) was sequenced during a study of cytomegalovirus exposure and HLA in healthy donors. Study overall: Samples from HLA-typed donors yielded about 85 million unique TCRs in an early data release.

Amplification used 60 Vbeta primers and 13 Jbeta primers. This table comes from immunoSEQ multiplex PCR, and its TCRdb copy is limited to in-frame clones, with some not included. The table records around 65,000 clones, around 72% of them present only once. This clone was found once. This CDR3 has 15 amino acids. V lost 2 bases and J lost 4; bases outside the gene matches: 6. From germline, CDR1 is WSHSY and CDR2 SAAADI. The clonotype was recovered from a man aged 45 to 65 in good health and CMV-seropositive. The V call is TRBV10-2, the J call TRBJ1-2, with 8 bases that match TRBD1. What was sequenced was PBMCs. Written as DNA, the CDR3 is TGCGCCAGCAGTGAGATACAGGGGGTTAGCTATGGCTACACCTTC. Protein product: CASSEIQGVSYGYTF.